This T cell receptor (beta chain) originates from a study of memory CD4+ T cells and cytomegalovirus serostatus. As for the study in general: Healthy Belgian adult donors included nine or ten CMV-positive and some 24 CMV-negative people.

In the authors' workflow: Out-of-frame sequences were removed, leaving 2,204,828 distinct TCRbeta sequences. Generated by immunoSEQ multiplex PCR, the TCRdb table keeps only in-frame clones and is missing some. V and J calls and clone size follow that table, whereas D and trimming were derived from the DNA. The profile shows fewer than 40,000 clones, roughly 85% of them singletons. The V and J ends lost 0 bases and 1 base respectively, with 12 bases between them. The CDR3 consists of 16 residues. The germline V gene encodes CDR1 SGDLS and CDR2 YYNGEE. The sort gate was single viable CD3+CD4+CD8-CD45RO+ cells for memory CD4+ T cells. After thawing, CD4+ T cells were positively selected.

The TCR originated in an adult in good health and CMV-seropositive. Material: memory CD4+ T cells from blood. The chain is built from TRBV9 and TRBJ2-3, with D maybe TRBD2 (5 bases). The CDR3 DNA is TGTGCCAGCAGCGTAGGGAGGTCCGACGGCACAGATACGCAGTATTTT. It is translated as CASSVGRSDGTDTQYF. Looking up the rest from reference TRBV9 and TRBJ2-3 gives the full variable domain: DSGVTQTPKHLITATGQRVTLRCSPRSGDLSVYWYQQSLDQGLQFLIQYYNGEERAKGNILERFSAQQFPDLHSELNLSSLELGDSALYFCASSVGRSDGTDTQYFGPGTRLTVL.